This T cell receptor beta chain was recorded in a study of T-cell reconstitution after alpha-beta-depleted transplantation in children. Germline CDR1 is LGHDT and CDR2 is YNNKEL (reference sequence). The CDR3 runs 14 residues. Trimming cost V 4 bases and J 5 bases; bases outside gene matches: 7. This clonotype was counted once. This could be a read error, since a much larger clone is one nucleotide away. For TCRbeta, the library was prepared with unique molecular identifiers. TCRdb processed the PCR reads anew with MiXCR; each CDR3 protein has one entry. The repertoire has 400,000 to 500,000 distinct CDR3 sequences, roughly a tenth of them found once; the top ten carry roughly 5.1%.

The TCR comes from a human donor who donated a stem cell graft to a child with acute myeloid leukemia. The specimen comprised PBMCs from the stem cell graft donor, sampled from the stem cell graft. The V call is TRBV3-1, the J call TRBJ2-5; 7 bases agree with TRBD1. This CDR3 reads CASSPPGQHETQYF. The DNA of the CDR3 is TGTGCCAGCAGCCCACCGGGACAGCACGAGACCCAGTACTTC.